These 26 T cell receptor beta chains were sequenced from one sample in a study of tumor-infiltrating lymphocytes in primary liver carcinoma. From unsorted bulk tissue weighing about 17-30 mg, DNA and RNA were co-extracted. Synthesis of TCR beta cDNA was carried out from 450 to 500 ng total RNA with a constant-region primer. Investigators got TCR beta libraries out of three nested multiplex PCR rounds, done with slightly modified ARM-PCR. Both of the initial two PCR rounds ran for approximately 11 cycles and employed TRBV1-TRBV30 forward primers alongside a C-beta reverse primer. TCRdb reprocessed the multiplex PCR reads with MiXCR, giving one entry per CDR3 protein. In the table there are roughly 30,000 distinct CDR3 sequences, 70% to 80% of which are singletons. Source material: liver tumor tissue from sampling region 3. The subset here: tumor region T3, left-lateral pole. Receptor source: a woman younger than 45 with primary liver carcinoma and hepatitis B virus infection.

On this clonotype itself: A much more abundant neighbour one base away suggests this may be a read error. As DNA, the CDR3 is TGTGCCAGCAGCTTAGCTGGGACAGCTGAATTATGGAATCGGCCCCAGCATTTT. Translating gives CASSLAGTAELWNRPQHF. The chain links TRBV11-2 to TRBJ1-5; 7 nucleotides align to TRBD1. CDR3 size: 18 residues. Germline values: CDR1 SGHAT, CDR2 FQNNGV.

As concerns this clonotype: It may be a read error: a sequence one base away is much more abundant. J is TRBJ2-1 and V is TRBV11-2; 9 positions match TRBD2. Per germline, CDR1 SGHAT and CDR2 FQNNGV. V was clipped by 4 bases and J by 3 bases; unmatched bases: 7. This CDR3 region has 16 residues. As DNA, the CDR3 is TGTGCCAGCAGCTCACCCCTTAGCGGGGGCTACAATGAGCAGTTCTTC. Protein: CASSSPLSGGYNEQFF.

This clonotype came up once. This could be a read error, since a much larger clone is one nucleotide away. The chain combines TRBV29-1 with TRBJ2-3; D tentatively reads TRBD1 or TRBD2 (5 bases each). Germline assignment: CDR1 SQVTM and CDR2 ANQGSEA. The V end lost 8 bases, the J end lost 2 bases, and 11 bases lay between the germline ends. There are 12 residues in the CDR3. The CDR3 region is CSISGPTDTQYF. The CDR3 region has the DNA TGCAGCATCTCGGGGCCCACAGATACGCAGTATTTT.

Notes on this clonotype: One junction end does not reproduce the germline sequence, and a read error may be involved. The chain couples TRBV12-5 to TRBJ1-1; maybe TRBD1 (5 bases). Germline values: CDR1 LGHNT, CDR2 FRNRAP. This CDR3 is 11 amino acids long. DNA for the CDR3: TGTGCTAGTAGGATGGACACTGAAGCCTTCTTT. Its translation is CASRMDTEAFF.

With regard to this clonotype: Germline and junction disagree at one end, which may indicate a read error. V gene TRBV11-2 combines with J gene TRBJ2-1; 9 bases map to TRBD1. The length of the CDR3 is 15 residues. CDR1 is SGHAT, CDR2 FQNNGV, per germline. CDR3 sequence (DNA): TGTGCCAGCAGCTTCCTGGGGACAGGGATCAATGAGCAGTTCTTT. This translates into CASSFLGTGINEQFF.

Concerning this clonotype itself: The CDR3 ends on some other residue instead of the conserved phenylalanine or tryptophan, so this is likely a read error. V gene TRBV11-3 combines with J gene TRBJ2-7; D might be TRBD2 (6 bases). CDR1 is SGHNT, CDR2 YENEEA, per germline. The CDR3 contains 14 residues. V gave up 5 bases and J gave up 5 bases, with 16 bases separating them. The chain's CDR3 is CASSISGREHEQYL. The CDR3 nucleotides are TGTGCCAGCAGCATAAGCGGGCGGGAACACGAGCAGTACCTC.

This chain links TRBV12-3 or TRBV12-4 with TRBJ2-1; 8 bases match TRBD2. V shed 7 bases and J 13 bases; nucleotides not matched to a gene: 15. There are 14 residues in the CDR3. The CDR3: CASIWQRESSEQFF. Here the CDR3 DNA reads TGTGCCAGCATATGGCAGCGGGAGTCGAGTGAACAGTTCTTC.

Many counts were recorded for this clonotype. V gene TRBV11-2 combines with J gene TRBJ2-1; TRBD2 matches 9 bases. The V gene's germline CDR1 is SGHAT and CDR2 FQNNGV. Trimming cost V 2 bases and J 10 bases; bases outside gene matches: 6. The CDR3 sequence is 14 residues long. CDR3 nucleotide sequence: TGTGCCAGCAGCTTACTAGCGGGGAAAGGGGAGCAGTTCTTC. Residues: CASSLLAGKGEQFF.

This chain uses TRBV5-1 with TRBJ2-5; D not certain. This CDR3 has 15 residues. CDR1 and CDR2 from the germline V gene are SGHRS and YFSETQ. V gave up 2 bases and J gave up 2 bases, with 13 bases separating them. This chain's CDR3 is CASSLDIVGQETQYF. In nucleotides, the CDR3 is TGCGCCAGCAGCTTAGACATAGTTGGACAAGAGACCCAGTACTTC.

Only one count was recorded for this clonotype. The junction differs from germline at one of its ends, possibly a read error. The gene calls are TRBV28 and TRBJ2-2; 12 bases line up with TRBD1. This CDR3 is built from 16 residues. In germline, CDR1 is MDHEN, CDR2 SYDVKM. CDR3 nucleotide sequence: TGTACCAGCAGTCCGTGGGACAGGGGGCTGACCGGGGAGCTCTTTTTT. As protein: CTSSPWDRGLTGELFF. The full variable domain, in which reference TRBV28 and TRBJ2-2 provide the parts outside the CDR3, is DVKVTQSSRYLVKRTGEKVFLECVQDMDHENMFWYRQDPGLGLRLIYFSYDVKMKEKGDIPEGYSVSREKKERFSLILESASTNQTSMYLCTSSPWDRGLTGELFFGEGSRLTVL.

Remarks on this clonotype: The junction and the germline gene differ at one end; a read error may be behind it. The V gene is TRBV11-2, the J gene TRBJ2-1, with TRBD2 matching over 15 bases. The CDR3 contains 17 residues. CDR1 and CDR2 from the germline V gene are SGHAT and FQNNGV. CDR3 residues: CASSDGTSGRSYDEQSF. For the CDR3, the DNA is TGTGCCAGCAGCGACGGGACTAGCGGGAGGTCCTACGATGAGCAGTCCTTC.

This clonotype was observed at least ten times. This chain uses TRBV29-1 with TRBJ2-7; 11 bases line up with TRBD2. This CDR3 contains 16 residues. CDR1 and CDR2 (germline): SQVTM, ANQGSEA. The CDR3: CSVTGTSGSTRYEQYF. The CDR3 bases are TGCAGTGTAACCGGGACTAGCGGTTCTACTAGGTACGAGCAGTACTTC.

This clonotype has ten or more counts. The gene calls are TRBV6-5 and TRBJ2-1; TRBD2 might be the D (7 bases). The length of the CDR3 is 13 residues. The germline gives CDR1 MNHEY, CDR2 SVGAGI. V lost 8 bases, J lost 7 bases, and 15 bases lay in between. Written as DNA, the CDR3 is TGTGCCAGCCAAAGGGGGGGGGCTAATGAGCAGTTCTTC. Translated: CASQRGGANEQFF.

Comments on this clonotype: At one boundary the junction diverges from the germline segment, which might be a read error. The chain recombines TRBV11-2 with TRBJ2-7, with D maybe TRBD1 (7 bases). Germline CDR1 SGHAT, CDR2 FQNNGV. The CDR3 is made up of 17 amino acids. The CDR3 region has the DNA TGTGCCACCAGTATCATAGGAGGGGGCTCTTGGACCTACGAGCAGTGCTTC. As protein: CATSIIGGGSWTYEQCF.

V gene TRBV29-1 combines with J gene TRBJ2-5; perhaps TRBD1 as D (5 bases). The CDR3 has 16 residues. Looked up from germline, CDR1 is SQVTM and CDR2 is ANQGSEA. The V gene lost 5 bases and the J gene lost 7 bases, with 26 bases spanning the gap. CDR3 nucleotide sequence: TGCAGCGTTAAAGCCTCCCGGTTAGGGGTCCAGGGGACCCAGTACTTC. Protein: CSVKASRLGVQGTQYF.

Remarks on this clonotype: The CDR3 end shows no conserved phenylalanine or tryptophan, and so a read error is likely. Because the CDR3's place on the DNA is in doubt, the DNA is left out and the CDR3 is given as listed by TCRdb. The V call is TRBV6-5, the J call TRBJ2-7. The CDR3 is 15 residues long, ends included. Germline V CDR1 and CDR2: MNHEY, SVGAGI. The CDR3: CASSYKDRSSYEQYS.

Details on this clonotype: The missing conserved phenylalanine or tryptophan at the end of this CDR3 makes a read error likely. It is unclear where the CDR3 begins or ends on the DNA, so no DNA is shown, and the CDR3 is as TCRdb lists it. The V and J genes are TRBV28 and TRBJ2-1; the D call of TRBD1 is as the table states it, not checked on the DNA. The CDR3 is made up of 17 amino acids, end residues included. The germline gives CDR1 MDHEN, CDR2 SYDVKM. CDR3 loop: CASSPEQGAGRVNEQSL.

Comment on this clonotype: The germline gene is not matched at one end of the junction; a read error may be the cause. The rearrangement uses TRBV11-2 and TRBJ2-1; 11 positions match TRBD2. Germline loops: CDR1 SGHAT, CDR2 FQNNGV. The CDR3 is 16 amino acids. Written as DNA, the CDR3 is TGCGCCAGCAGGGTTACTAGCGGGAGAGCCGGCATTGAGCAGTTCTTC. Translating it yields CASRVTSGRAGIEQFF.

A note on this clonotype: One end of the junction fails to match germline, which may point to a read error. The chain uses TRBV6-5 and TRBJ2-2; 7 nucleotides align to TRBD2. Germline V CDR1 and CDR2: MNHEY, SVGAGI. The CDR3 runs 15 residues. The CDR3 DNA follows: TGTGCCTGCAGTCCGTGGGGGGGTGGAACTGGGGAGCTGTTTTTT. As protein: CACSPWGGGTGELFF.

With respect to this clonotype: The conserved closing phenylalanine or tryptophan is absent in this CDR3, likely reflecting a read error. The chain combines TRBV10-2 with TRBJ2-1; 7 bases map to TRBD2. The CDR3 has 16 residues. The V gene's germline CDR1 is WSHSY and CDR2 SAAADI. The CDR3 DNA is TGCACCAGCAGTGTGGATGGCGGGAGCTCCTACAATGAGCAGTTCTTA. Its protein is CTSSVDGGSSYNEQFL.

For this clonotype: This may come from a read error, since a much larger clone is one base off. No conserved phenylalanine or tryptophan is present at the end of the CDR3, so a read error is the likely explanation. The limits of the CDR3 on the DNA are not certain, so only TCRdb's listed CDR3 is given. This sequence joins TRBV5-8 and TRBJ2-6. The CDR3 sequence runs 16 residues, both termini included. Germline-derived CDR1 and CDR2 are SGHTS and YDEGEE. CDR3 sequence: CASTMTGFSEANVLTS.

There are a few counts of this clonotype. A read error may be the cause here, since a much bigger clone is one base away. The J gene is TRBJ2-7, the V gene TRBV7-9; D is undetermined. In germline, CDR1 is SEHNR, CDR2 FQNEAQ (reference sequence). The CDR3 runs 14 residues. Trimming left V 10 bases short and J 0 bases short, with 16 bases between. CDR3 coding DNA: TGTGCCAACAGATCTCACGCTGCCTCCTACGAGCAGTACTTC. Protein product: CANRSHAASYEQYF. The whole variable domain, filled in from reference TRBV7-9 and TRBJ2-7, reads DTGVSQNPRHKITKRGQNVTFRCDPISEHNRLYWYRQTLGQGPEFLTYFQNEAQLEKSRLLSDRFSAERPKGSFSTLEIQRTEQGDSAMYLCANRSHAASYEQYFGPGTRLTVT.

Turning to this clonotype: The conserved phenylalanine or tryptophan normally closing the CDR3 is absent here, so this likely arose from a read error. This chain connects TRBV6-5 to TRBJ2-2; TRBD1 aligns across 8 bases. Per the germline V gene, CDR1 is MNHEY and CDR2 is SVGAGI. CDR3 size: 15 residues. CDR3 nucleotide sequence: TGTGCCAACAGTCCGCGGACAGGGCTCACCGGGGAGCTGTTTTCG. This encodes CANSPRTGLTGELFS.

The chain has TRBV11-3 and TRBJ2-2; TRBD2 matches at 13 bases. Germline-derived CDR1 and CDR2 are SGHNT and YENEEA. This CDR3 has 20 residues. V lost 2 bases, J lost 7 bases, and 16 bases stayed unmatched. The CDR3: CASSLRRTSGRAGKGGELFF. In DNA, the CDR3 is TGTGCCAGCAGCTTACGCCGGACTAGCGGGAGAGCCGGAAAGGGCGGGGAGCTGTTTTTT. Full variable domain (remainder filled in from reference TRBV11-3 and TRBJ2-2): EAGVVQSPRYKIIEKKQPVAFWCNPISGHNTLYWYLQNLGQGPELLIRYENEEAVDDSQLPKDRFSAERLKGVDSTLKIQPAELGDSAVYLCASSLRRTSGRAGKGGELFFGEGSRLTVL.

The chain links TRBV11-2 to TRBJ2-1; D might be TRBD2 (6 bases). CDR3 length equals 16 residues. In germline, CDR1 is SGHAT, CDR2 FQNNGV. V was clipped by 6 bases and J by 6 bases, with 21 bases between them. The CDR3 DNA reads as TGTGCCAGCAGGGTTACTAGTGGGAGGCTCGGCAATGAGCAGTTCTTC. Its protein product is CASRVTSGRLGNEQFF.

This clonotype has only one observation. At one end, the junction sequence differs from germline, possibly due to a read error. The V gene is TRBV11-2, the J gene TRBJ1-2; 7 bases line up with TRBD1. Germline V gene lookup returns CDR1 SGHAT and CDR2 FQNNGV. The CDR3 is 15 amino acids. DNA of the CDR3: TGCGCCAGCAACTTAGATGGGATGACAGGGAGAGGCTACACCTTC. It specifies CASNLDGMTGRGYTF.